This TCR beta chain is from a study of T-cell reconstitution after alpha-beta-depleted transplantation in children. Study-wide findings and caveats: Where some patients showed high TCRbeta diversity at day 60, it came from recipient T cells and thymic progenitors that had survived. Expanded clones from the graft, numbering several hundred, reportedly supplied alpha-beta T cells about two months after transplant. Once a year had passed after transplant, T-cell counts and diversity came mostly from newly produced T cells.

Unique molecular identifiers featured in how the TCRbeta library was prepared. TCRdb reprocessed the PCR reads via MiXCR and lists one record per CDR3 protein. The sample holds about 440,000 distinct CDR3 sequences, over 40% seen once. The CDR3 contains 12 residues. Trimming removed 0 bases at V and 9 bases at J, with 7 bases between. Per germline, CDR1 SGHKS and CDR2 YYEKEE (reference sequence). Note on this clonotype: What it recognizes is unknown.

The starting material was PBMCs, obtained before TCRalphabeta/CD19-depleted stem cell transplant. The rearrangement joins TRBV5-5 to TRBJ2-4; no clear D gene. The sequence was collected from a girl aged 2 to 9 with aplastic anemia, due to receive a stem cell transplant. The CDR3 region is CASSLDFGIQYF. As DNA, the CDR3 is TGTGCCAGCAGCTTGGACTTCGGCATTCAGTACTTC.